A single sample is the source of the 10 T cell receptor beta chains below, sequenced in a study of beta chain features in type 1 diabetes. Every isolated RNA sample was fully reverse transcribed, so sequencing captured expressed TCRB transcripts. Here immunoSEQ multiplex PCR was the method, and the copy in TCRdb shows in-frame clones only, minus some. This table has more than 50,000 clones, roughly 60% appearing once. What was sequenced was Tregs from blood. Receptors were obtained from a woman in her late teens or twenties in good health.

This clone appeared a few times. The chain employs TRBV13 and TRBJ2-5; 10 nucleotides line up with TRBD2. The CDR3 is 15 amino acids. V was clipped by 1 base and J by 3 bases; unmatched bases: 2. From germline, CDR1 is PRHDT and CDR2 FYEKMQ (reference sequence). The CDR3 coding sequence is TGTGCCAGCAGCTTAGTCAGCGGGGGGGAAGAGACCCAGTACTTC. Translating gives CASSLVSGGEETQYF.

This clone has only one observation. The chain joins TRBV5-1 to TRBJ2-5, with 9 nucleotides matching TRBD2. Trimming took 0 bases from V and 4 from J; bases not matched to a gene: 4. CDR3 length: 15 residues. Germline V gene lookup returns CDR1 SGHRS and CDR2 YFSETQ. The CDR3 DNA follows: TGCGCCAGCAGCTTGGTAGCGGGAGTGGGAGAGACCCAGTACTTC. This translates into CASSLVAGVGETQYF.

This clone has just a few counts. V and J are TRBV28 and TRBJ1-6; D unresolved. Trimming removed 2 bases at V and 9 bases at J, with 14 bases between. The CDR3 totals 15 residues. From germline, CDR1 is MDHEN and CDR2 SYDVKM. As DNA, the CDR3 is TGTGCCAGCAGTTTAAATGGGGTCGGGGTTTCACCCCTCCACTTT. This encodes CASSLNGVGVSPLHF.

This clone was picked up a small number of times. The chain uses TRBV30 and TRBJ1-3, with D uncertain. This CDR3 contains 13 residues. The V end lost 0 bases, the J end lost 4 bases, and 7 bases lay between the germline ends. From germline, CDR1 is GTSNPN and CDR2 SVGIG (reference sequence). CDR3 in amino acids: CAWSVLQGNTIYF. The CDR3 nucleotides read TGTGCCTGGAGTGTCCTACAGGGAAACACCATATATTTT.

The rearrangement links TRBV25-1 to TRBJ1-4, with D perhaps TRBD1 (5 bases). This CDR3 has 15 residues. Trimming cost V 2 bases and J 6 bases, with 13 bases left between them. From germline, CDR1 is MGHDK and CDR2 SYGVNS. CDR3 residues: CASSEVGRVDEKLFF. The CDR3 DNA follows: TGTGCCAGCAGTGAAGTGGGCAGGGTGGATGAAAAACTGTTTTTT.

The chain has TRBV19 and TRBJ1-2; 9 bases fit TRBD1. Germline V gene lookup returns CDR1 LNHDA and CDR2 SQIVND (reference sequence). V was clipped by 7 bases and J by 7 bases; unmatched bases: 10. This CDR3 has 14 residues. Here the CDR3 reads CASKTGTGTIGYTF. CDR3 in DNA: TGTGCCAGTAAGACCGGGACAGGGACAATTGGCTACACCTTC.

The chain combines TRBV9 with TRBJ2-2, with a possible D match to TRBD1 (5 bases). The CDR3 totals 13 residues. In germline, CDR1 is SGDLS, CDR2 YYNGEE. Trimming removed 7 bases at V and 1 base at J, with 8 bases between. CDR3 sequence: CASSQENTGELFF. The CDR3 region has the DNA TGTGCCAGCTCACAGGAGAACACCGGGGAGCTGTTTTTT. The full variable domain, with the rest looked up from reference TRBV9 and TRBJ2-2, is DSGVTQTPKHLITATGQRVTLRCSPRSGDLSVYWYQQSLDQGLQFLIQYYNGEERAKGNILERFSAQQFPDLHSELNLSSLELGDSALYFCASSQENTGELFFGEGSRLTVL.

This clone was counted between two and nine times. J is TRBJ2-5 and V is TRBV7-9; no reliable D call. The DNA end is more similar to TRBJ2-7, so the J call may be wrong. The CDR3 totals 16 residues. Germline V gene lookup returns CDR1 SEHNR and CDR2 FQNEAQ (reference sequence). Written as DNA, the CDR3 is TGTGCCAGCAGCTTAGGGTTGAGCGCCCGAACAAACGAGCAGTACTTC. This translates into CASSLGLSARTNEQYF.

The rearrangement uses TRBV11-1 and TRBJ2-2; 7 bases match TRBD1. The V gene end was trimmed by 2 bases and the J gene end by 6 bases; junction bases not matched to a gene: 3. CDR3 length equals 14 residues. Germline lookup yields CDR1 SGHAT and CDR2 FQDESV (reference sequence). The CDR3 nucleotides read TGTGCCAGCAGCTTAAACAGGGGTGCCGGGGAGCTGTTTTTT. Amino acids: CASSLNRGAGELFF.

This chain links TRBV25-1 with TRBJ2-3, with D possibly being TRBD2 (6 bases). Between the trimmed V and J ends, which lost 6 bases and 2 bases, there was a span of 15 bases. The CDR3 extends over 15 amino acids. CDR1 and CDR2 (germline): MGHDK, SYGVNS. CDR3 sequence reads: CASRPGVSVTDTQYF. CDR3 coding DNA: TGTGCCAGCAGACCGGGAGTCAGCGTCACAGATACGCAGTATTTT.